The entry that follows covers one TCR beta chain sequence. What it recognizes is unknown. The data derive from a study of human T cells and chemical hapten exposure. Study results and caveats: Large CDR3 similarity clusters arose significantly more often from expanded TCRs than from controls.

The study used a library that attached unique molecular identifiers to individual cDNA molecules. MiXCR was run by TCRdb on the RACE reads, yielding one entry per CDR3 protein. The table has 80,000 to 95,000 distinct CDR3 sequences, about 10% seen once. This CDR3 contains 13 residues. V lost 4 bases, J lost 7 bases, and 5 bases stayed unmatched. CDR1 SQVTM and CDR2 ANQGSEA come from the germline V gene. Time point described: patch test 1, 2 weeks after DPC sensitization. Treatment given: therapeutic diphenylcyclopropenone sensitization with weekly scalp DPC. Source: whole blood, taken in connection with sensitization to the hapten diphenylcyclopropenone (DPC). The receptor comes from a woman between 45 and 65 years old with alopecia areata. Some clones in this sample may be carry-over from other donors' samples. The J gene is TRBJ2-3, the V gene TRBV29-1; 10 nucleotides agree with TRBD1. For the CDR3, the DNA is TGCAGCGTTGTACGACAGGGGGCTTATACGCAGTATTTT. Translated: CSVVRQGAYTQYF.